This T cell receptor beta chain appears in the sequencing data of a study of T cell responses to AZD1222 COVID-19 vaccine. The study, taken as a whole, reports: The study found Spike-specific TCR breadth and depth rose after two AZD1222 doses.

The CDR3 sequence is 15 residues long. V lost 9 bases and J 11 bases, leaving 26 bases between the germline ends. Germline V lookup: CDR1 LNHDA, CDR2 SQIVND (reference sequence). Details on this clone: As yet, its antigen is unknown.

Clones were sequenced by immunoSEQ multiplex PCR, and TCRdb holds only the in-frame ones, with some missing. The data contain around 220,000 clones, approximately 94% of them singletons. The sequenced sample was peripheral blood, obtained 28 days after the second dose of the MenACWY control vaccine. This sequence joins TRBV19 and TRBJ1-5, with D tentatively TRBD1 (5 bases). The TCR was taken from an adult who received the MenACWY meningococcal vaccine as a control. CDR3 nucleotide sequence: TGTGCCAGCAGCCAGGGTTTTCCCCTCCTTTGGTCCCAGCATTTT. Translated, it gives CASSQGFPLLWSQHF.